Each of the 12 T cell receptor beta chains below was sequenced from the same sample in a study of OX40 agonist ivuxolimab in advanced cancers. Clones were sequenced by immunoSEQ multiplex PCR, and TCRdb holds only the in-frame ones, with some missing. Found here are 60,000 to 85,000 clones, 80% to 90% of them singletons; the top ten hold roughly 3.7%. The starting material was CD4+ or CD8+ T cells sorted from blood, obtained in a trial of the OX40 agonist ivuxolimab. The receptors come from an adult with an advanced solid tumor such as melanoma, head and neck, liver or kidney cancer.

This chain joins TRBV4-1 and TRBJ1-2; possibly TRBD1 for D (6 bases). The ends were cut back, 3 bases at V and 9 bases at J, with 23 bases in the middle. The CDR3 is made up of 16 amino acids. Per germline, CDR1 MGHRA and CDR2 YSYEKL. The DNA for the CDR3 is TGCGCCAGCAGCCAGGCCGGGACATCAGTTTCTACCCGCTACACCTTC. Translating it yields CASSQAGTSVSTRYTF.

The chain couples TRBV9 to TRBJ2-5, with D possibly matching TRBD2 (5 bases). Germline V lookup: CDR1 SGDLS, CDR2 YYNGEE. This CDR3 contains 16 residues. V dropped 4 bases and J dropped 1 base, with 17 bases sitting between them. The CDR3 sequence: CASSPSSTRVQETQYF. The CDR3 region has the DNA TGTGCCAGCAGCCCCTCCTCCACGAGGGTCCAAGAGACCCAGTACTTC. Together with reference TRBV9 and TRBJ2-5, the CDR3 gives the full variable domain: DSGVTQTPKHLITATGQRVTLRCSPRSGDLSVYWYQQSLDQGLQFLIQYYNGEERAKGNILERFSAQQFPDLHSELNLSSLELGDSALYFCASSPSSTRVQETQYFGPGTRLLVL.

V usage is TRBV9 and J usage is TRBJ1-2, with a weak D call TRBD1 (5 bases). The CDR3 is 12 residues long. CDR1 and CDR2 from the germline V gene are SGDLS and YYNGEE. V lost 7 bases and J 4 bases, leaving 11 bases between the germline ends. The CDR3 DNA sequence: TGTGCCAGCGTACAGGAGCCCTATGGCTACACCTTC. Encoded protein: CASVQEPYGYTF.

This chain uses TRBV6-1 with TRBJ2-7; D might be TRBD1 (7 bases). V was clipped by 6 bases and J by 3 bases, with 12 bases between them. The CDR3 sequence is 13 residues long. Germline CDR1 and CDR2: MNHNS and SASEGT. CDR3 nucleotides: TGTGCCAGCAGCCGCGGGACAGACTACGAGCAGTACTTC. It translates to CASSRGTDYEQYF.

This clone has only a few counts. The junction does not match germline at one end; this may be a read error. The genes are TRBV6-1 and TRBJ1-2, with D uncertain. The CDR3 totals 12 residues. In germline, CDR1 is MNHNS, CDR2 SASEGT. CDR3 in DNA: TGTGCCAGCAAGAGCTTTAACTTTGGCTACACCTTC. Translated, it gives CASKSFNFGYTF.

This CDR3 reads CASSLGRYGYTF. CDR3 DNA: TGTGCCAGCAGTTTAGGACGATATGGCTACACCTTC. The rearrangement joins TRBV28 to TRBJ1-2, with unresolved D. CDR3 length: 12 amino acids. Germline CDR1 reads MDHEN; CDR2 reads SYDVKM. Trimming took 2 bases from V and 5 from J, leaving 6 bases between them.

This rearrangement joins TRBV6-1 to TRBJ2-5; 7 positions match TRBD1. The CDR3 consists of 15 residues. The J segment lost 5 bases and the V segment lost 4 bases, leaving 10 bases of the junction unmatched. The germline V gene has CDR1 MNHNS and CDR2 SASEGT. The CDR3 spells CASSGGDSARETQYF. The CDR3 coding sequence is TGTGCCAGCAGTGGAGGGGACAGCGCCAGGGAGACCCAGTACTTC.

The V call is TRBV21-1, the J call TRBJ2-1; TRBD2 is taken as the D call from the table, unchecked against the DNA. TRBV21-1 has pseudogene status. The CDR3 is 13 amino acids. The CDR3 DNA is TGTGCCAGCAGGAGGACCCCGGGGAATGAGCAGTTCTTC. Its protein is CASRRTPGNEQFF.

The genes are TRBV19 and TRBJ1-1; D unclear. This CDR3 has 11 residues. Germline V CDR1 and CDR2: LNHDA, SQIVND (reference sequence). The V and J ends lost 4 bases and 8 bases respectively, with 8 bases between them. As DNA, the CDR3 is TGTGCCAGTAGTAACGCGCGAGAAGCTTTCTTT. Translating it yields CASSNAREAFF.

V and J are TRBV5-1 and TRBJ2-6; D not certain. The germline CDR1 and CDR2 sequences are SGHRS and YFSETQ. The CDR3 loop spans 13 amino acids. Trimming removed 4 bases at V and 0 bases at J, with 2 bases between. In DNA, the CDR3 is TGCGCCAGCAGCGCCTCTGGGGCCAACGTCCTGACTTTC. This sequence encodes CASSASGANVLTF.

The CDR3 nucleotides are TGTGCCAGCAGGACAAGTTTGAACACTGAAGCTTTCTTT. This sequence encodes CASRTSLNTEAFF. The chain couples TRBV28 to TRBJ1-1, with D hard to call. V shed 6 bases and J shed 0 bases, with 8 bases lying between them. This CDR3 is built from 13 residues. Germline V gives CDR1 MDHEN, CDR2 SYDVKM.

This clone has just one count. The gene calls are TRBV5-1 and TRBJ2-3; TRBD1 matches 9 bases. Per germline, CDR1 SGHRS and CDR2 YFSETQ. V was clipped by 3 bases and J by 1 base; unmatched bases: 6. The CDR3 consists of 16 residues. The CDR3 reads CASSSGQGIGTDTQYF. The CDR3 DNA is TGCGCCAGCAGCTCCGGACAGGGGATAGGCACAGATACGCAGTATTTT.